Presented here are 11 T cell receptor beta chains from one specimen sequenced in a study of T cell changes during pregnancy in multiple sclerosis. Sequencing used immunoSEQ multiplex PCR; TCRdb keeps in-frame clones, though not all of them. The sample includes about 39,000 clones, approximately 90% of them seen just once. The sequencing here drew on CD4+ T cells from peripheral blood mononuclear cells, taken in the first trimester of pregnancy. The receptors shown here come from a female donor in good health, enrolled as a control in a pregnancy study.

The gene calls are TRBV5-5 and TRBJ1-6, with 7 bases identical to TRBD1. The CDR3 runs to 15 residues. From germline, CDR1 is SGHKS and CDR2 YYEKEE (reference sequence). With 3 bases clipped from V and 7 bases from J, the junction kept 7 bases outside the gene matches. CDR3 loop: CASSSGTDRNSPLHF. For the CDR3, the DNA is TGTGCCAGCAGCTCCGGGACAGACAGAAATTCACCCCTCCACTTT.

The chain links TRBV30 to TRBJ1-1; D is undetermined. Trimming took off 0 bases at V and 5 bases at J, with 10 bases between the two ends. Germline V gene sequence: CDR1 GTSNPN, CDR2 SVGIG (reference sequence). The CDR3 is 13 amino acids. The CDR3 is CAWSVPGKTEAFF. The CDR3 nucleotides read TGTGCCTGGAGTGTTCCGGGGAAGACTGAAGCTTTCTTT.

The chain combines TRBV15 with TRBJ1-1; 11 bases align to TRBD1. The CDR3 runs to 19 residues. J was trimmed by 2 bases and V by 3 bases; bases with no gene match: 14. In germline, CDR1 is LNHNV, CDR2 YYDKDF (reference sequence). CDR3 sequence: CATSRATERTGGFNTEAFF. CDR3 nucleotide sequence: TGTGCCACCAGCAGGGCCACCGAGAGGACAGGGGGCTTTAACACTGAAGCTTTCTTT.

V and J are TRBV29-1 and TRBJ1-1, with D possibly being TRBD1 (5 bases). Trimming pared 4 bases from V and 1 base from J, leaving 16 bases between. Germline V gives CDR1 SQVTM, CDR2 ANQGSEA. This CDR3 has 15 amino acids. The CDR3 here is CSVGYLPGRNTEAFF. CDR3 coding DNA: TGCAGCGTTGGATACCTTCCAGGGCGGAACACTGAAGCTTTCTTT.

The gene calls are TRBV7-8 and TRBJ2-5; 10 nucleotides line up with TRBD1. Looked up from germline, CDR1 is SGHVS and CDR2 is FQNEAQ. The V and J ends lost 4 bases and 6 bases, in that order; junction bases with no gene match: 8. The CDR3 runs to 15 residues. In DNA form, the CDR3 reads TGTGCCAGCAGCTCCCGACCGGGACAGGGGAAGACCCAGTACTTC. Protein: CASSSRPGQGKTQYF.

Only one count was recorded for this clone. The chain carries TRBV7-9 and TRBJ1-2; no definite D call. V was shortened by 1 base and J by 6 bases, with 9 bases between the two germline ends. The germline V gene encodes CDR1 SEHNR and CDR2 FQNEAQ (reference sequence). The CDR3 has 13 amino acids. The CDR3 reads CASSLEKLNGYTF. CDR3 bases: TGTGCCAGCAGCTTAGAGAAACTGAATGGCTACACCTTC.

This chain uses TRBV4-1 with TRBJ2-3; D gene unclear. Trimming removed 3 bases at V and 0 bases at J, with 4 bases between. There are 13 residues in the CDR3. From germline, CDR1 is MGHRA and CDR2 YSYEKL. The CDR3 DNA follows: TGCGCCAGCAGCCAGTCTAGCACAGATACGCAGTATTTT. Translating it yields CASSQSSTDTQYF.

In its sample, this clone ranks as medium-sized. This chain connects TRBV30 to TRBJ1-2; TRBD1 matches at 10 bases. The CDR3 covers 14 residues. CDR1 and CDR2 (germline): GTSNPN, SVGIG (reference sequence). After removal of 0 bases from V and 7 bases from J, the junction contained 5 bases not matched to a gene. CDR3 in amino acids: CAWSVRDRGSGYTF. CDR3 coding DNA: TGTGCCTGGAGTGTACGGGACAGGGGAAGTGGCTACACCTTC.

The chain couples TRBV5-1 to TRBJ1-1; 7 positions match TRBD1. CDR1 SGHRS and CDR2 YFSETQ come from the germline V gene. With V trimmed by 0 bases and J by 6 bases, 14 bases remained unmatched. This CDR3 has 17 residues. The DNA for the CDR3 is TGCGCCAGCAGCTTGGGCCAGGGGGGACCAAACCGCGCTGAAGCTTTCTTT. It encodes CASSLGQGGPNRAEAFF.

This clone is a singleton in its sample. In DNA, the CDR3 is TGTGCCAGCTCACCAGGAGTCGGGACAGGGTCAACCTACGAGCAGTACTTC. Amino acid sequence: CASSPGVGTGSTYEQYF. This chain joins TRBV18 and TRBJ2-7, with 9 bases that match TRBD1. V was clipped by 2 bases and J by 2 bases; unmatched bases: 10. CDR1 KGHSH and CDR2 LQKENI come from the germline V gene. The CDR3 sequence is 17 residues long.

This clone ranks as medium-sized. The rearrangement uses TRBV7-9 and TRBJ2-7; 7 positions agree with TRBD1. The junction had 5 bases not matched to a gene; V was cut back by 2 bases and J by 1 base. The germline CDR1 and CDR2 sequences are SEHNR and FQNEAQ (reference sequence). This CDR3 is built from 15 residues. CDR3 in DNA: TGTGCCAGCAGCTTAACCGGGACAGTATCCTACGAGCAGTACTTC. Amino acids: CASSLTGTVSYEQYF.